Sequencing of this T cell receptor beta chain was carried out in a study of CD8+CD57+ T cells in acquired aplastic anemia. CDR3 length: 13 amino acids. In germline, CDR1 is SNHLY, CDR2 FYNNEI. Trimming took 6 bases from V and 7 from J, leaving 10 bases between them. The TCR beta profiling, which covered VDJ combination and CDR3 sequence, was carried out using genomic DNA as the template. TCRdb re-analysed the reads in MiXCR, keeping a single row per CDR3 protein. The sample shows some 200,000 distinct CDR3 sequences, roughly half of them seen only once. By flow cytometry, patients selected for sequencing had shown an expansion of CD8+CD57+ cells.

Sequencing was carried out using sorted CD4+, CD8+, or CD8+CD57+ T cells (not recorded which) from PBMCs. This chain joins TRBV2 and TRBJ1-6; a weak D match, TRBD1 (5 bases). The TCR comes from a human donor with aplastic anemia. CDR3 DNA sequence: TGTGCCAGCAGGGGGCACACAAATTCACCCCTCCACTTT. Translating gives CASRGHTNSPLHF.